What follows is one TCR beta chain and its context. The target of this receptor is not known. At one end the junction does not follow the germline gene, possibly because of a read error. This specimen comes from a study of CDR3 diversity in severe acne (dated by TCRdb to about 2019). The CDR3 numbers 14 residues from cysteine through phenylalanine. Only the CDR3 DNA is retained, 42 bases long and in frame from the first base. The germline V gene (reference sequence) specifies SEHNR as CDR1 and FQNEAQ as CDR2. The method was PCR. The listed sequencing device is Illumina HiSeq 2000. In TCRdb, the public reads were trimmed at Q25 with fastp and aligned with MiXCR, with productive beta chains retained. Each entry is one CDR3 protein sequence, shown with its most common DNA and genes. The sample table contains some 84,000 distinct CDR3 sequences; only one count was recorded for about 50% of them. Around 9.1% of the sample lies in the top ten.

The TCR comes from a male donor in good health, serving as a control. Input material: blood. This chain is built from TRBV7-9 and TRBJ1-2; the D gene is not confidently resolved. The CDR3 region: CACSPPGGNYGYTF. The nucleotide sequence reads as follows: TGTGCCTGCAGCCCCCCCGGAGGGAACTATGGCTACACCTTC.